Presented here are 13 T cell receptor beta chains from one specimen sequenced in a study of blood T cell repertoires in COVID-19. Method: immunoSEQ multiplex PCR; TCRdb's copy keeps in-frame clones and lacks some. The data show approximately 230,000 clones, around 90% seen once. Sequencing was carried out using PBMCs or T cells enriched from blood (not recorded which). All receptors derive from a woman aged 25 to 45 with acute COVID-19.

V and J are TRBV6-5 and TRBJ1-4; TRBD1 is a possible D gene (6 bases). Trimming shortened V by 2 bases and J by 3 bases, and 13 bases separated the two germline ends. This CDR3 region has 16 residues. Germline V gene data show CDR1 as MNHEY and CDR2 as SVGAGI. CDR3 sequence reads: CASSYGDRTPNEKLFF. CDR3 nucleotide sequence: TGTGCCAGCAGTTACGGCGACAGGACCCCTAATGAAAAACTGTTTTTT.

The V and J genes are TRBV3-1 (or the pseudogene TRBV3-2) and TRBJ1-6; possible D gene TRBD1, 5 bases. Trimming cost V 0 bases and J 10 bases, with 16 bases left between them. The CDR3 length is 16 residues. The germline gives CDR1 LGHDT, CDR2 YNNKEL (reference sequence). CDR3 DNA sequence: TGTGCCAGCAGCCAAGATCCGGGGGGGTCCGGGTCACCCCTCCACTTT. It specifies CASSQDPGGSGSPLHF.

The chain employs TRBV7-3 and TRBJ2-3; perhaps TRBD1 as D (5 bases). CDR3 size: 13 residues. From germline, CDR1 is SGHTA and CDR2 FQGTGA. Trimming pared 4 bases from V and 8 bases from J, leaving 13 bases between. In DNA, the CDR3 is TGTGCCAGCAGCTATGAGCCTCAGGGTACGCAGTATTTT. Its translation: CASSYEPQGTQYF.

The chain carries TRBV2 and TRBJ2-7; 9 nucleotides match TRBD1. The CDR3 totals 15 residues. CDR1 and CDR2 from the germline V gene are SNHLY and FYNNEI. Trimming took 1 base from V and 4 from J; bases not matched to a gene: 5. The CDR3 DNA reads as TGTGCCAGCAGTGAAGAGACAGGGGGGAGTTACGAGCAGTACTTC. This translates into CASSEETGGSYEQYF.

The rearrangement links TRBV19 to TRBJ1-2; TRBD1 aligns across 8 bases. The CDR3 is 14 amino acids. With 5 bases clipped from V and 5 bases from J, the junction kept 7 bases outside the gene matches. CDR1 and CDR2 (germline): LNHDA, SQIVND (reference sequence). The CDR3 is CASSLQQGVYGYTF. The CDR3 nucleotides are TGTGCCAGTAGTCTCCAACAGGGGGTATATGGCTACACCTTC.

The chain joins TRBV19 to TRBJ2-3; no clear D gene. The CDR3 length is 14 residues. Germline values: CDR1 LNHDA, CDR2 SQIVND (reference sequence). V was cut by 6 bases and J by 2 bases, with 12 bases left in between. DNA of the CDR3: TGTGCCAGTAGCCCCGGAGAGGTCACAGATACGCAGTATTTT. As protein: CASSPGEVTDTQYF.

This chain connects TRBV3-1 (or the pseudogene TRBV3-2) to TRBJ2-1; 8 bases fit TRBD1. The CDR3 loop spans 15 amino acids. Germline CDR1 reads LGHDT; CDR2 reads YNNKEL (reference sequence). V lost 5 bases and J lost 5; bases outside the gene matches: 8. This CDR3 is CASSFPGQGHNEQFF. In nucleotides, the CDR3 is TGTGCCAGCAGCTTCCCCGGACAGGGCCACAATGAGCAGTTCTTC.

This chain links TRBV6-5 with TRBJ1-5; 9 bases are a match to TRBD1. The CDR3 covers 14 residues. The germline CDR1 and CDR2 sequences are MNHEY and SVGAGI. J gave up 4 bases and V 5 bases, and 3 bases lay outside the gene matches. CDR3 DNA: TGTGCCAGCAGTCTACAGGGGGCGAATCAGCCCCAGCATTTT. This sequence encodes CASSLQGANQPQHF.

This chain links TRBV2 with TRBJ2-1, with D unclear. From germline, CDR1 is SNHLY and CDR2 FYNNEI. The CDR3 runs to 14 residues. V was pared by 5 bases and J by 5 bases, with 13 bases between. The CDR3 is CASSSQPTHNEQFF. For the CDR3, the DNA is TGTGCCAGCAGTTCCCAACCTACTCACAATGAGCAGTTCTTC. Variable domain in full (rest from reference TRBV2 and TRBJ2-1): EPEVTQTPSHQVTQMGQEVILRCVPISNHLYFYWYRQILGQKVEFLVSFYNNEISEKSEIFDDQFSVERPDGSNFTLKIRSTKLEDSAMYFCASSSQPTHNEQFFGPGTRLTVL.

The V call is TRBV20-1, the J call TRBJ2-1, with D perhaps TRBD2 (5 bases). Germline CDR1 is DFQATT and CDR2 is SNEGSKA (reference sequence). The CDR3 runs 16 residues. V dropped 3 bases and J dropped 3 bases, with 18 bases sitting between them. The chain's CDR3 is CSASVSGNKNYNEQFF. The CDR3, as DNA: TGCAGTGCTAGTGTGTCGGGGAATAAAAACTACAATGAGCAGTTCTTC.

This clone was seen a few times. The rearrangement links TRBV7-9 to TRBJ2-5, with 11 bases fitting TRBD1. This CDR3 has 17 residues. Germline V lookup: CDR1 SEHNR, CDR2 FQNEAQ (reference sequence). V trimming: 4 bases; J trimming: 5 bases; junction bases outside the gene matches: 12. This chain's CDR3 is CASSSTGQGGRVETQYF. In nucleotides, the CDR3 is TGTGCCAGCAGCTCAACGGGACAGGGGGGAAGGGTCGAGACCCAGTACTTC. The full variable domain, rest sourced from reference TRBV7-9 and TRBJ2-5, is DTGVSQNPRHKITKRGQNVTFRCDPISEHNRLYWYRQTLGQGPEFLTYFQNEAQLEKSRLLSDRFSAERPKGSFSTLEIQRTEQGDSAMYLCASSSTGQGGRVETQYFGPGTRLLVL.

V is TRBV7-8 and J is TRBJ1-1, with D possibly matching TRBD1 (6 bases). The CDR3 contains 18 residues. V lost 5 bases to trimming and J lost 1 base, with 23 bases between them. Germline lookup yields CDR1 SGHVS and CDR2 FQNEAQ. The CDR3 DNA sequence: TGTGCCAGCAGCCCGATCATGACAGGTTTGGGCCGGAACACTGAAGCTTTCTTT. This gives the protein CASSPIMTGLGRNTEAFF.

The chain carries TRBV5-5 and TRBJ1-6; tentatively, D is TRBD1 (5 bases). Per germline, CDR1 SGHKS and CDR2 YYEKEE (reference sequence). The CDR3 is made up of 15 amino acids. V was shortened by 7 bases and J by 6 bases, with 17 bases between the two germline ends. The CDR3 spells CASQLGTGINSPLHF. The DNA of the CDR3 is TGTGCCAGCCAGCTTGGTACAGGTATTAATTCACCCCTCCACTTT.